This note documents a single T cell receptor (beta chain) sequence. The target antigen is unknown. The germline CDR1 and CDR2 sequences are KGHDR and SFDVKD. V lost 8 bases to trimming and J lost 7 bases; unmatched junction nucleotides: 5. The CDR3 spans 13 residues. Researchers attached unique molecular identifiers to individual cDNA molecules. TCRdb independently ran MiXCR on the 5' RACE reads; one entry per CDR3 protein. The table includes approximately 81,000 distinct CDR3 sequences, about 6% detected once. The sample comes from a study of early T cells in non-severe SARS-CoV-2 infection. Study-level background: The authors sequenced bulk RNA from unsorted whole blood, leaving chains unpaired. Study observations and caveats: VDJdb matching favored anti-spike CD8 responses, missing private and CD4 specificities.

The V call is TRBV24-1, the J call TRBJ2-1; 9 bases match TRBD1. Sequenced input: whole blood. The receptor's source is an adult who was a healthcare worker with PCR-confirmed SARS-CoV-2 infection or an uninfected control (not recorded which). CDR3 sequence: CATTPTGGNEQFF. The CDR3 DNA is TGTGCCACCACCCCGACAGGGGGGAATGAGCAGTTCTTC.